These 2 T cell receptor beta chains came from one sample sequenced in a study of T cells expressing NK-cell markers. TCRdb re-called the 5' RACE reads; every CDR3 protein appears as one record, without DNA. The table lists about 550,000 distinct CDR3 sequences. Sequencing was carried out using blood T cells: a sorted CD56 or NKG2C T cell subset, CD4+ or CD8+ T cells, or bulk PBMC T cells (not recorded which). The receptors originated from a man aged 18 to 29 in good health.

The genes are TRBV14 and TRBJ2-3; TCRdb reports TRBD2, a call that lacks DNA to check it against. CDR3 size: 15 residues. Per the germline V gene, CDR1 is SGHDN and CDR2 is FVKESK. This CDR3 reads CASSQRAGVIDTQYF.

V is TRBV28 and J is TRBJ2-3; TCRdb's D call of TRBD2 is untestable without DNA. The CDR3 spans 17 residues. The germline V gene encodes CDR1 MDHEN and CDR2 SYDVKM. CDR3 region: CASSHQPGLGGTDTQYF.